This T cell receptor (beta chain) was captured by sequencing in a study of cytomegalovirus exposure and HLA in healthy donors. Study findings and constraints: As a later analysis showed, a missense DCLRE1C variant was linked to trimming of TCR beta V- and J-genes.

The PCR contained 60 Vbeta and 13 Jbeta primers. The data were produced by immunoSEQ multiplex PCR, yet TCRdb's version contains in-frame clones alone and is incomplete. The sample lists some 120,000 clones, 81% occurring once. As regards this clone: Its target is not known.

The junction had 9 bases not matched to a gene; V was cut back by 4 bases and J by 4 bases. This CDR3 is 15 amino acids long. CDR1 is KGHSH and CDR2 is LQKENI in the germline V gene. This TCR was sampled from a man aged 40-49 years in good health and CMV-seronegative. What was sequenced was PBMCs. This sequence joins TRBV18 and TRBJ2-5; 7 nucleotides align to TRBD1. For the CDR3, the DNA is TGTGCCAGCTCACGGGACGGGACAGTTGGAGAGACCCAGTACTTC. Protein sequence: CASSRDGTVGETQYF.